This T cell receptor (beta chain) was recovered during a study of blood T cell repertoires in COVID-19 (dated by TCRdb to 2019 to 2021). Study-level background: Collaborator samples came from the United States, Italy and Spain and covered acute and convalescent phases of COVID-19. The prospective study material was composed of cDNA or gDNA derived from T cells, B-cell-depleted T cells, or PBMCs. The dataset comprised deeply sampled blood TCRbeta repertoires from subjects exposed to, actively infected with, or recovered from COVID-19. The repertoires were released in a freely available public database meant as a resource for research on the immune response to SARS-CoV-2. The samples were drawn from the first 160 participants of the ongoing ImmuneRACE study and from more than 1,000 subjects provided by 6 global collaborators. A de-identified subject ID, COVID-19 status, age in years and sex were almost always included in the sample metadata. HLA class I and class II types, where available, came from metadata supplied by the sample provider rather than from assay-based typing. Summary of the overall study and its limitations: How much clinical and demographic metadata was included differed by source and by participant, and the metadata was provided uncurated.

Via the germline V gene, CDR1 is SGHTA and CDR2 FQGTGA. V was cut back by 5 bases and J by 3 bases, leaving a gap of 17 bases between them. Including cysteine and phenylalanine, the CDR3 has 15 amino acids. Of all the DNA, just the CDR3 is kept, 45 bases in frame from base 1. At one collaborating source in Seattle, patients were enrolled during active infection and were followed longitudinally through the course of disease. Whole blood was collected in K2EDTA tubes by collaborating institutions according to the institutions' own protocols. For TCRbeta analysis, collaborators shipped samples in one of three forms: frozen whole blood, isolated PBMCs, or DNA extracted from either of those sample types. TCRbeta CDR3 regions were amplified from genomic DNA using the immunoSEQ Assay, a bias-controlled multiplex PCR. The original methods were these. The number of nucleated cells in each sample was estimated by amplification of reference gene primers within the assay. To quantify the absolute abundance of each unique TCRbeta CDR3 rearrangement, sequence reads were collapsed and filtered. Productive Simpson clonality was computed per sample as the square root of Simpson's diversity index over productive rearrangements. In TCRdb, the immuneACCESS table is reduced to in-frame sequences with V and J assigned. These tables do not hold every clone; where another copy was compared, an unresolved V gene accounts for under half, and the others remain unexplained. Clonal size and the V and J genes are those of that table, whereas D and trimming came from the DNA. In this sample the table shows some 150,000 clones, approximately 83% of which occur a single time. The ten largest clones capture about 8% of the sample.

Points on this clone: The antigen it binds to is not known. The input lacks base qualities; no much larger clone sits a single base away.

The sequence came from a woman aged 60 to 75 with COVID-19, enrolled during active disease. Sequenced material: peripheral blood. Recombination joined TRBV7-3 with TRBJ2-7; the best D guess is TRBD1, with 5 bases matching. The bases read TGTGCCAGCAGCGCGGTCCCAGGGAATTACTACGAGCAGTACTTC. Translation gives CASSAVPGNYYEQYF.